This TCR beta chain is drawn from a study of blood T cell repertoires in COVID-19. Across the whole study: PBMCs, B-cell-depleted T cells, or T cells were the source of the cDNA or gDNA that made up the material.

Measured with immunoSEQ multiplex PCR; TCRdb has only the in-frame clones, and not every one. The table records around 200,000 clones, about 83% of them present only once. The CDR3 contains 14 residues. The junction had 4 bases not matched to a gene; V was cut back by 6 bases and J by 1 base. The V gene's germline CDR1 is SNHLY and CDR2 FYNNEI. This sequence originates from a woman aged 50 to 60 with acute or convalescent COVID-19. Specimen: peripheral blood. V and J are TRBV2 and TRBJ2-5; 8 bases align to TRBD1. CDR3 loop: CASRNDRGQETQYF. In DNA, the CDR3 is TGTGCCAGCAGAAATGACAGGGGCCAAGAGACCCAGTACTTC.